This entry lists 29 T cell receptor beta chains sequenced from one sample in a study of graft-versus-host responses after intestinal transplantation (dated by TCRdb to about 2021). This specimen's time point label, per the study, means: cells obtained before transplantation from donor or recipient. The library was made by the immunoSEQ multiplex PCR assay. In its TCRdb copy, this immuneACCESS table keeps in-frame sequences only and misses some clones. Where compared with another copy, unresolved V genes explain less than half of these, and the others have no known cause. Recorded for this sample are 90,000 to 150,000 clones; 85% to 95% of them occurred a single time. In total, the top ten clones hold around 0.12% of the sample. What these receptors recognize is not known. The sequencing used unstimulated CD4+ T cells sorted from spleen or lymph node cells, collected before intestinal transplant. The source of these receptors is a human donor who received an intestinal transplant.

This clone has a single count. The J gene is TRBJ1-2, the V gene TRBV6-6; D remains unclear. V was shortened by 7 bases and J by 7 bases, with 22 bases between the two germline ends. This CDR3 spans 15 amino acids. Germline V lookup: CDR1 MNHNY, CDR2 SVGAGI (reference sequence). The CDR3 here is CASTAANYLMSGYTF. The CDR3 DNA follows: TGTGCCAGCACCGCAGCCAATTACCTCATGAGTGGCTACACCTTC.

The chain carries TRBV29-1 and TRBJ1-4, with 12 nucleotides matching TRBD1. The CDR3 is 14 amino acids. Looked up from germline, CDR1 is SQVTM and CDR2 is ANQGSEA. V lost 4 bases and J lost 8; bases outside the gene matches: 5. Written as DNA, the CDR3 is TGCAGCGTTGGGGACAGGGGGCGCCGGGAAAAACTGTTTTTT. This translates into CSVGDRGRREKLFF.

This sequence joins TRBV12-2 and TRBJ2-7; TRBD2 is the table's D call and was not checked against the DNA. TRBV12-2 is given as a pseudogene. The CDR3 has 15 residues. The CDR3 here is CASRLGDSLVREQYF. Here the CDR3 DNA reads TGTGCAAGTCGCTTAGGGGACTCCCTTGTTAGAGAGCAGTACTTC.

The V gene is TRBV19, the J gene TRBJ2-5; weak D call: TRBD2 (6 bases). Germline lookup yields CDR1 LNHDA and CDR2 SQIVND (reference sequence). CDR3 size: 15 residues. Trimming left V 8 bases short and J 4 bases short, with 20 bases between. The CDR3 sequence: CASGWAGGTGETQYF. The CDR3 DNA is TGTGCCAGTGGGTGGGCCGGGGGAACGGGAGAGACCCAGTACTTC.

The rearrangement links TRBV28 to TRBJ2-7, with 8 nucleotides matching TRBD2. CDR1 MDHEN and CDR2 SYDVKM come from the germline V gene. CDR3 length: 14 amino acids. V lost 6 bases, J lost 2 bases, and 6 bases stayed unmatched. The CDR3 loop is CASSIAGPTYEQYF. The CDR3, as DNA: TGTGCCAGCAGCATAGCGGGACCTACCTACGAGCAGTACTTC.

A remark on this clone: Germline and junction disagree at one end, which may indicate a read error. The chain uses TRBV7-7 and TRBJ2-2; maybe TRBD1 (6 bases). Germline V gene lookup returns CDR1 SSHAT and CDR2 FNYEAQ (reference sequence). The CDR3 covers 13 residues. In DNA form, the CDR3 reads TGTGCTAGCAGGCTACAGGGCACCGGGGAGCTGTTTTTT. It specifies CASRLQGTGELFF. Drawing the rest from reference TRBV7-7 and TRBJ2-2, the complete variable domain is GAGVSQSPRYKVTKRGQDVTLRCDPISSHATLYWYQQALGQGPEFLTYFNYEAQPDKSGLPSDRFSAERPEGSISTLTIQRTEQRDSAMYRCASRLQGTGELFFGEGSRLTVL.

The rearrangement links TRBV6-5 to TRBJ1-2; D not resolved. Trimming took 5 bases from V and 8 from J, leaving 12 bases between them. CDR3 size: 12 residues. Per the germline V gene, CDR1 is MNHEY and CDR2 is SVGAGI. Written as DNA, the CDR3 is TGTGCCAGCAGTGAAGAGGGTTTCGGCTACACCTTC. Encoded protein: CASSEEGFGYTF.

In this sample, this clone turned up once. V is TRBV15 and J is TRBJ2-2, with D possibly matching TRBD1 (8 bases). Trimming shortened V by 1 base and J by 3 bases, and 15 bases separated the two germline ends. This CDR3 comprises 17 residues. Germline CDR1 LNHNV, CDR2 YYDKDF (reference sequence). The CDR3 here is CATSRVRTGRDTGELFF. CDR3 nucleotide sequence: TGTGCCACCAGCAGAGTCCGGACAGGGAGGGACACCGGGGAGCTGTTTTTT.

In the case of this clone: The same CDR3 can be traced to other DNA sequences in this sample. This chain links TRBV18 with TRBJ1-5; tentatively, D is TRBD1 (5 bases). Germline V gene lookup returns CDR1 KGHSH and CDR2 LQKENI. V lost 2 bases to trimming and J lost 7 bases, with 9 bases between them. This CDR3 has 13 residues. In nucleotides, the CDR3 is TGTGCCAGCTCACCAGACAGAGAACAGCCCCAGCATTTT. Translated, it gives CASSPDREQPQHF.

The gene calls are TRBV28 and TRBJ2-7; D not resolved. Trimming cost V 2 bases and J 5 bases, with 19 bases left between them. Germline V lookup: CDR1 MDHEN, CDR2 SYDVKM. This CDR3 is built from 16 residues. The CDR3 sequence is CASSLTGGGPLDEQYF. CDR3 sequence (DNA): TGTGCCAGCAGTTTAACGGGCGGCGGCCCCCTGGACGAGCAGTACTTC.

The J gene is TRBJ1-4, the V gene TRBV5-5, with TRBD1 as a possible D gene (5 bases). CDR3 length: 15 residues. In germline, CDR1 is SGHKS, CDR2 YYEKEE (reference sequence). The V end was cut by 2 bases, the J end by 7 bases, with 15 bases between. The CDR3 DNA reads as TGTGCCAGCAGCTTTCAAGGGGCGGAGTTTGAAAAACTGTTTTTT. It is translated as CASSFQGAEFEKLFF.

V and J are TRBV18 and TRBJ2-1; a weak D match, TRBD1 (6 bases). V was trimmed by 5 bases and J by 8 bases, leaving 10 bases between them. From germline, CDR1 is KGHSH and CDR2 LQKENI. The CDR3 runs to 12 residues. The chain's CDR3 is CASSTYRDEQFF. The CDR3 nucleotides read TGTGCCAGCTCAACTTACAGGGATGAGCAGTTCTTC.

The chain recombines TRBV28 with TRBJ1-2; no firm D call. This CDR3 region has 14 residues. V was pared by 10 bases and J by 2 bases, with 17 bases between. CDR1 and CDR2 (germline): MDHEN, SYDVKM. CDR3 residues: CATQTNQANYGYTF. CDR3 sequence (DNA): TGTGCCACCCAAACAAACCAGGCAAACTATGGCTACACCTTC.

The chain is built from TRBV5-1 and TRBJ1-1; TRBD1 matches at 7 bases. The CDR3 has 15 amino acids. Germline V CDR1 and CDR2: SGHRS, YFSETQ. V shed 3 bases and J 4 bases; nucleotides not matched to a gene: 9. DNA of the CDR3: TGCGCCAGCAGCTGGGATCCAGGGGGAGGCACTGAAGCTTTCTTT. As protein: CASSWDPGGGTEAFF.

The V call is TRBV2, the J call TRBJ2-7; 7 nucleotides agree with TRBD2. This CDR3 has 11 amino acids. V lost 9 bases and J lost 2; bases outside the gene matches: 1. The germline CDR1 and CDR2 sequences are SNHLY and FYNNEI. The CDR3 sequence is CASTSAYEQYF. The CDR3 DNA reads TGTGCCAGTACTAGCGCCTACGAGCAGTACTTC.

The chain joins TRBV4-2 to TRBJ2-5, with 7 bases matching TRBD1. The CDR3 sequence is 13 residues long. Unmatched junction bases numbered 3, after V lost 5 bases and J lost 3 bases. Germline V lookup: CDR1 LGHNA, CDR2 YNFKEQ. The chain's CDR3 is CASSWDSEETQYF. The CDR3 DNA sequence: TGTGCCAGCAGCTGGGACAGCGAAGAGACCCAGTACTTC.

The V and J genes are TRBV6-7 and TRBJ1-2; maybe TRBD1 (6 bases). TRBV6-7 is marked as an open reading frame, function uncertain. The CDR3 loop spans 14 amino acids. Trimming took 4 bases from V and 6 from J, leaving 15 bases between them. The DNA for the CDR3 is TGTGCCAGCAGTTGTAGGGACACCACGGATGGCTACACCTTC. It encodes CASSCRDTTDGYTF.

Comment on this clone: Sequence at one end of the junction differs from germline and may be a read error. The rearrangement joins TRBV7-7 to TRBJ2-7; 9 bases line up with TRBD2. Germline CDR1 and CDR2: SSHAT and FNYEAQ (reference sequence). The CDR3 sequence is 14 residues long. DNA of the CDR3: TGTGCTAGCAGTCCGGGACTAGCAGGGTCCGAGCAGTACTTC. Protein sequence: CASSPGLAGSEQYF. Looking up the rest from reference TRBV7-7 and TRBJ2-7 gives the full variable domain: GAGVSQSPRYKVTKRGQDVTLRCDPISSHATLYWYQQALGQGPEFLTYFNYEAQPDKSGLPSDRFSAERPEGSISTLTIQRTEQRDSAMYRCASSPGLAGSEQYFGPGTRLTVT.

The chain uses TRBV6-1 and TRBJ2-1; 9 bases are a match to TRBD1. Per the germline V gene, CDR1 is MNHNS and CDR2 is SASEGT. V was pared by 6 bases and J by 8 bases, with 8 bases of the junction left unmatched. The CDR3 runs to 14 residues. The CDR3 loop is CASRNRGPGYEQFF. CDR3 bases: TGTGCCAGCAGGAACAGGGGGCCGGGATATGAGCAGTTCTTC.

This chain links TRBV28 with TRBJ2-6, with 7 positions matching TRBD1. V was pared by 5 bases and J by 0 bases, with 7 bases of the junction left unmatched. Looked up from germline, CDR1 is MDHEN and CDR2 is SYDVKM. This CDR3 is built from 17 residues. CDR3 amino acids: CASSPRTGLSGANVLTF. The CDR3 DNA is TGTGCCAGCAGTCCCCGGACAGGCCTCTCTGGGGCCAACGTCCTGACTTTC.

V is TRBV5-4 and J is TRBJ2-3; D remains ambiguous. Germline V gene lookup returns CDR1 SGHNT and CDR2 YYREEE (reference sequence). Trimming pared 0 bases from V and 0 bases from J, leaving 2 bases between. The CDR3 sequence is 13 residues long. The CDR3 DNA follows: TGTGCCAGCAGCTTGGGCAGCACAGATACGCAGTATTTT. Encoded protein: CASSLGSTDTQYF.

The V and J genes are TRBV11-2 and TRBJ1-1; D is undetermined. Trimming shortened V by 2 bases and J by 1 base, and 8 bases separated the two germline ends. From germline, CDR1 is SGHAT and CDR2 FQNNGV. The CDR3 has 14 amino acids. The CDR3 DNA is TGTGCCAGCAGCTTAATTAACGGGAACACTGAAGCTTTCTTT. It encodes CASSLINGNTEAFF.

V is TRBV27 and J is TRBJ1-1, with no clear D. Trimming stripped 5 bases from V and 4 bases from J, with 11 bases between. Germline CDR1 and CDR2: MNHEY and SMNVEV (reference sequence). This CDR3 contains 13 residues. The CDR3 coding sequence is TGTGCCAGCAGTCAATCCCGGACCACTGAAGCTTTCTTT. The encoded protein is CASSQSRTTEAFF.

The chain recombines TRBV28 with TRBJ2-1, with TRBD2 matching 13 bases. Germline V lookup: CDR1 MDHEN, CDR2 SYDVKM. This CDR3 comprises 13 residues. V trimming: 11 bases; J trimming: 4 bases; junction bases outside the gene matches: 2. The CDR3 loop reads CAGTSGTYNEQFF. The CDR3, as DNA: TGTGCCGGGACTAGCGGGACTTACAATGAGCAGTTCTTC.

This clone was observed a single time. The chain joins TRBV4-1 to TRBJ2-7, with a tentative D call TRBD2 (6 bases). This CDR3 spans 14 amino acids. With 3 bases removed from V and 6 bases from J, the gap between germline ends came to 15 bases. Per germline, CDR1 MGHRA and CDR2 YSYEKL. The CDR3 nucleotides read TGCGCCAGCAGCCATACTCGGGAGAAGAGCGAGCAGTACTTC. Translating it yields CASSHTREKSEQYF.

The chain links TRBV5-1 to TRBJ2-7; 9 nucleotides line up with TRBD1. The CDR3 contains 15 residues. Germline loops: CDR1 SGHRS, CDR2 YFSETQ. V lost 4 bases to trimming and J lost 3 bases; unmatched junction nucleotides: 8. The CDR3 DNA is TGCGCCAGCAGCAGATCCGGGACAGGGCTCTACGAGCAGTACTTC. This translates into CASSRSGTGLYEQYF. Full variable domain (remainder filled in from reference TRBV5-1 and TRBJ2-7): KAGVTQTPRYLIKTRGQQVTLSCSPISGHRSVSWYQQTPGQGLQFLFEYFSETQRNKGNFPGRFSGRQFSNSRSEMNVSTLELGDSALYLCASSRSGTGLYEQYFGPGTRLTVT.

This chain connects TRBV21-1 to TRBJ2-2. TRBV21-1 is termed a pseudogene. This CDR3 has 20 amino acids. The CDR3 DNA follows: TGTGCCAGCAGCAAATTAGCCAGGTTCTCCCACGACCGCAACACCGGGGAGCTGTTTTTT. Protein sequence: CASSKLARFSHDRNTGELFF.

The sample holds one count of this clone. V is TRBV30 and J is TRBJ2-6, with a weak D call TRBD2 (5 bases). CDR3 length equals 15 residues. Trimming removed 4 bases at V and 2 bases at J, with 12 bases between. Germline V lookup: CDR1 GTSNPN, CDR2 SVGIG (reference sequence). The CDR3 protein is CAWISSPTGANVLTF. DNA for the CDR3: TGTGCCTGGATCTCTAGCCCTACTGGGGCCAACGTCCTGACTTTC. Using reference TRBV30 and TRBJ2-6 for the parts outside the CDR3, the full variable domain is SQTIHQWPATLVQPVGSPLSLECTVEGTSNPNLYWYRQAAGRGLQLLFYSVGIGQISSEVPQNLSASRPQDRQFILSSKKLLLSDSGFYLCAWISSPTGANVLTFGAGSRLTVL.

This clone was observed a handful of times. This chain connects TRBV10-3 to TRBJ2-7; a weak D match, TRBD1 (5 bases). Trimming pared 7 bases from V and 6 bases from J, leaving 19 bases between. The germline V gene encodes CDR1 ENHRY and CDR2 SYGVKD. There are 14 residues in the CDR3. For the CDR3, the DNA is TGTGCCATCAACCCCGGACCAGGGCGGCGCGAGCAGTACTTC. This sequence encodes CAINPGPGRREQYF.